These 11 T cell receptor beta chains were sequenced from one sample in a study of T-cell memory formation after mild COVID-19. TCRdb re-called the 5' RACE reads with MiXCR, one entry per CDR3 protein. The sample records more than 350,000 distinct CDR3 sequences, about 16% being singletons. Sequencing was done on a sample of PBMCs or a T cell subset sorted from them (not recorded which). These receptors all stem from a man younger than 30 who had mild COVID-19 (a few samples of this study predate the infection). Cell type and time point are not known.

There are a few counts of this clonotype. This chain uses TRBV5-1 with TRBJ2-1, with D unresolved. Germline values: CDR1 SGHRS, CDR2 YFSETQ. The CDR3 length is 15 residues. The germline V and J ends were trimmed by 0 bases and 2 bases, with 9 bases remaining between them. CDR3 in amino acids: CASSLGGRPYNEQFF. The CDR3 nucleotides read TGCGCCAGCAGCTTGGGGGGTCGACCCTACAATGAGCAGTTCTTC. The variable domain in full, completed from reference TRBV5-1 and TRBJ2-1, reads KAGVTQTPRYLIKTRGQQVTLSCSPISGHRSVSWYQQTPGQGLQFLFEYFSETQRNKGNFPGRFSGRQFSNSRSEMNVSTLELGDSALYLCASSLGGRPYNEQFFGPGTRLTVL.

This clonotype was counted many times. The rearrangement links TRBV7-9 to TRBJ2-3; 9 bases fit TRBD2. Germline CDR1 is SEHNR and CDR2 is FQNEAQ (reference sequence). V lost 3 bases to trimming and J lost 4 bases; unmatched junction nucleotides: 8. The CDR3 runs 16 residues. This chain's CDR3 is CASSFFSSGAADTQYF. In DNA, the CDR3 is TGTGCCAGCAGCTTTTTCTCTAGCGGGGCCGCAGATACGCAGTATTTT.

In DNA, the CDR3 is TGCAGTGCTAGAGTGCCGGGAGCCGGAGGAAACACCATATATTTT. Translation: CSARVPGAGGNTIYF. The rearrangement links TRBV20-1 to TRBJ1-3; no definite D call. V was pared by 1 base and J by 4 bases, with 14 bases between. Looked up from germline, CDR1 is DFQATT and CDR2 is SNEGSKA (reference sequence). There are 15 residues in the CDR3.

The gene calls are TRBV18 and TRBJ1-1; no definite D call. From germline, CDR1 is KGHSH and CDR2 LQKENI. V was trimmed by 1 base and J by 1 base, leaving 10 bases between them. The CDR3 is made up of 15 amino acids. The CDR3 nucleotides are TGTGCCAGCTCACCACTTAATGGAAAGAACACTGAAGCTTTCTTT. It codes for CASSPLNGKNTEAFF.

This sequence joins TRBV21-1 and TRBJ1-2. TRBV21-1 is a pseudogene segment. This CDR3 contains 10 residues. Written as DNA, the CDR3 is TGTGCCAGCAGCAACGATGGCTACACCTTC. It codes for CASSNDGYTF.

CDR3 sequence (DNA): TGTGCCAGCAGCCAAGTGGGGGGCCTCGGGGGAGATACGCAGTATTTT. Its translation is CASSQVGGLGGDTQYF. The chain recombines TRBV4-2 with TRBJ2-3; tentatively, D is TRBD1 or TRBD2 (6 bases each). From germline, CDR1 is LGHNA and CDR2 YNFKEQ. The ends were cut back, 1 base at V and 5 bases at J, with 16 bases in the middle. The CDR3 spans 16 residues.

This clonotype was recorded a few times. The rearrangement uses TRBV6-6 and TRBJ1-1; 9 bases agree with TRBD1. Germline CDR1 reads MNHNY; CDR2 reads SVGAGI (reference sequence). The CDR3 covers 14 residues. The V segment lost 7 bases and the J segment 0 bases; nucleotides outside the gene matches: 3. DNA for the CDR3: TGTGCCAGCACCGACAGGGGGGTGAACACTGAAGCTTTCTTT. It is translated as CASTDRGVNTEAFF.

A single count supports this clonotype. The gene calls are TRBV5-6 and TRBJ2-7, with D perhaps TRBD2 (5 bases). Trimming pared 7 bases from V and 0 bases from J, leaving 11 bases between. The CDR3 is 13 residues long. CDR1 is SGHDT and CDR2 is YYEEEE in the germline V gene. The CDR3 bases are TGTGCCAGCGGGGAGACCAACTCCTACGAGCAGTACGTC. This encodes CASGETNSYEQYV.

This clonotype has a handful of counts. This chain connects TRBV7-8 to TRBJ2-7; TRBD1 aligns across 7 bases. Germline trimming cut 0 bases from V and 0 bases from J; bases unmatched to any gene: 2. CDR1 and CDR2 (germline): SGHVS, FQNEAQ. The CDR3 has 15 residues. The CDR3 nucleotides read TGTGCCAGCAGCTTAGCACACAGGGGCTCCTACGAGCAGTACGTC. Translation: CASSLAHRGSYEQYV.

This sequence joins TRBV7-9 and TRBJ1-1; tentatively, D is TRBD1 (5 bases). Between the trimmed V and J ends, which lost 0 bases and 10 bases, there was a span of 12 bases. In germline, CDR1 is SEHNR, CDR2 FQNEAQ (reference sequence). The CDR3 is made up of 13 amino acids. The CDR3 DNA sequence: TGTGCCAGCAGCTTAGCGTTGAACAGGTTAGCTTTCTTT. Protein: CASSLALNRLAFF.

This clonotype was observed a few times. V and J are TRBV7-9 and TRBJ1-3, with D perhaps matching TRBD1 (5 bases). Germline assignment: CDR1 SEHNR and CDR2 FQNEAQ (reference sequence). The CDR3 spans 12 residues. V shed 11 bases and J shed 2 bases, with 10 bases lying between them. The CDR3, as DNA: TGTGCCCTTCGGGGACCTGGAAACACCATATATTTT. It codes for CALRGPGNTIYF.